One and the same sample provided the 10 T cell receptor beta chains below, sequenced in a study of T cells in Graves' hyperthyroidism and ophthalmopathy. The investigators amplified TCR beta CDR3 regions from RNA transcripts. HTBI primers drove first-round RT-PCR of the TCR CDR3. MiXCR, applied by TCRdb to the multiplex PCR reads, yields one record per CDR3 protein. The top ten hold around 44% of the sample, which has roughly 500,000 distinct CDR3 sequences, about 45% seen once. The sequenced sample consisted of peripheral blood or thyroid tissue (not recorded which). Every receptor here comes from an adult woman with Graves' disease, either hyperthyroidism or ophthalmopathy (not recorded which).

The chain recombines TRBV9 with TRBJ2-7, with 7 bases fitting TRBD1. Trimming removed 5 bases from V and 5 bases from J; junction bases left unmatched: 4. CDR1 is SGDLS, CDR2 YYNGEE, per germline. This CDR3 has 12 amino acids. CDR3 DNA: TGTGCCAGCAGTTCGGACAGGCACGAGCAGTACTTC. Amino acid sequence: CASSSDRHEQYF.

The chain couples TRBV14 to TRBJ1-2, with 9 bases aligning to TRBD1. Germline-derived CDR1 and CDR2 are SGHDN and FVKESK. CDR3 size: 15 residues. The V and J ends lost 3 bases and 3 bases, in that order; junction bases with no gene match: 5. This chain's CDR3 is CASSHEGQGYYGYTF. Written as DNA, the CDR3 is TGTGCCAGCAGCCATGAGGGACAGGGATACTATGGCTACACCTTC.

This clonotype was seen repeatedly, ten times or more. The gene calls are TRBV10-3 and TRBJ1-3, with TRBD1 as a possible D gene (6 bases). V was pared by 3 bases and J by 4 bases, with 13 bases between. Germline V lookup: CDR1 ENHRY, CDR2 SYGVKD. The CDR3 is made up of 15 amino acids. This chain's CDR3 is CAISEQGGRGNTIYF. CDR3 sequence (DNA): TGTGCCATCAGTGAACAAGGGGGTAGAGGAAACACCATATATTTT.

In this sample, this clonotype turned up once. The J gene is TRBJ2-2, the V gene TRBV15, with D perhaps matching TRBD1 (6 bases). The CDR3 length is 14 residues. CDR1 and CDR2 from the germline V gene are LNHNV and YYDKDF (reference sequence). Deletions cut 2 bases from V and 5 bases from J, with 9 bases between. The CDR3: CATSRKQGTGELFF. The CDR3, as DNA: TGTGCCACCAGCAGAAAACAGGGAACCGGGGAGCTGTTTTTT.

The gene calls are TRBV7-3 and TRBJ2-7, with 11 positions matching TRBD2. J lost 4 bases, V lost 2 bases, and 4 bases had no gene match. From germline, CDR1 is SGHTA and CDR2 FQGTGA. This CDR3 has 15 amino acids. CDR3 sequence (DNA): TGTGCCAGCAGCTTAGGACCTAGCGGGAGGTACGAGCAGTACTTC. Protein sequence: CASSLGPSGRYEQYF.

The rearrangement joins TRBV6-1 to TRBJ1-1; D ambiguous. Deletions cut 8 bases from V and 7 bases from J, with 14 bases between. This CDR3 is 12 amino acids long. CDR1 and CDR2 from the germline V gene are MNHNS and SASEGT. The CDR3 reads CASSSAPHEAFF. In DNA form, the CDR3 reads TGTGCCAGCTCTTCAGCTCCGCATGAAGCTTTCTTT.

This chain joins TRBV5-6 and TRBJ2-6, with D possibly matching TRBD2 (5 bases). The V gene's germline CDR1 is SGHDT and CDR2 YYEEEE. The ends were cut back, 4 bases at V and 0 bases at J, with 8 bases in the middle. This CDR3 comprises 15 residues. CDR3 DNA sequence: TGTGCCAGCAGCGCCGGGAACTCTGGGGCCAACGTCCTGACTTTC. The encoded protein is CASSAGNSGANVLTF.

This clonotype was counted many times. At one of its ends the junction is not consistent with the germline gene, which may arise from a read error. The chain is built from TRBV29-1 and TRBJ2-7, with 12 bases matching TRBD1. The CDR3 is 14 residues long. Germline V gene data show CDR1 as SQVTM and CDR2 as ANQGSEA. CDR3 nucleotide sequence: TGCAGCGCTCGAAGGGGGACAGGGGGCGGGGAGCAATACTTC. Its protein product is CSARRGTGGGEQYF.

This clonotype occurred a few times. The CDR3 DNA sequence: TGTGCCAGCAGCCAAGGAGGTCTCGAGCAGTACTTC. Translating it yields CASSQGGLEQYF. The chain recombines TRBV3-1 with TRBJ2-7; D is unclear. Between the trimmed V and J ends, which lost 1 base and 6 bases, there was a span of 7 bases. There are 12 residues in the CDR3. The germline V gene encodes CDR1 LGHDT and CDR2 YNNKEL (reference sequence).

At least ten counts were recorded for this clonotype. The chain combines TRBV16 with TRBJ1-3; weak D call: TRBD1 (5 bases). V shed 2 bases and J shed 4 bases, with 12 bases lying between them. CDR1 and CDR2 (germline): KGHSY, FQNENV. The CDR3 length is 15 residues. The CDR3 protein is CASSQHSGIGNTIYF. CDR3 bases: TGTGCCAGCAGCCAACACTCAGGGATCGGAAACACCATATATTTT.